This T cell receptor beta chain was captured in a study of graft-versus-host responses after intestinal transplantation. The wider study: Anti-thymocyte globulin induction was given to all recipients, followed by tacrolimus and steroids for around 3 years. General study points: Within allografts, high graft-versus-host to host-versus-graft clonal ratios were seen among patients with graft-donor T cell macrochimerism.

Details on this clone: Its antigen is unknown.

Profiling relied on immunoSEQ multiplex PCR, and the TCRdb table lists in-frame clones only, not all of them. The sample contains more than 85,000 clones, less than 95% of which appear only once. Germline V CDR1 and CDR2: MNHEY, SMNVEV (reference sequence). This CDR3 has 15 residues. V lost 9 bases, J lost 5 bases, and 22 bases lay in between. V gene TRBV27 combines with J gene TRBJ2-5; D is uncertain. The source material was unstimulated CD8+ T cells sorted from spleen or lymph node cells, sampled before transplant. This receptor was identified in a human donor who was the organ donor for an intestinal transplant. The CDR3 DNA reads as TGTGCCAGTGCATCGGCCCCCGCTACGGAGGAGACCCAGTACTTC. Translated: CASASAPATEETQYF.